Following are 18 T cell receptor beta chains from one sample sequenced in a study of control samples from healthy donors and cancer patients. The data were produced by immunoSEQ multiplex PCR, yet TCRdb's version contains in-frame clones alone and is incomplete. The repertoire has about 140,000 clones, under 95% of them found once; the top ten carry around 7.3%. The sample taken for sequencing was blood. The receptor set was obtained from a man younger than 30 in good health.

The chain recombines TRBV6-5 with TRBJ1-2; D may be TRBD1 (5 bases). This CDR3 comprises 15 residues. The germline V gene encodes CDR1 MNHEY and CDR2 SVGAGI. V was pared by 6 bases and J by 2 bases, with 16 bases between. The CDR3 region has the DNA TGTGCCAGCAGCTTAGACGGGGGGACCAACTATGGCTACACCTTC. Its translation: CASSLDGGTNYGYTF.

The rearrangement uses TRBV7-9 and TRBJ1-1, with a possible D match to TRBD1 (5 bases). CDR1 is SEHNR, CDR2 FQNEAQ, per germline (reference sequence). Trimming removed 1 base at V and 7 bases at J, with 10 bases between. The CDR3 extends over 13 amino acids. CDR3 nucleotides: TGTGCCAGCAGCTTAGGATGGGGCAGTGAAGCTTTCTTT. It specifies CASSLGWGSEAFF.

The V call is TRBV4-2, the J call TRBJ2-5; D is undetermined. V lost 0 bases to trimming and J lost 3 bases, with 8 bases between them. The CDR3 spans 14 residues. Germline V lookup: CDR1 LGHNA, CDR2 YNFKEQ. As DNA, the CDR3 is TGTGCCAGCAGCCAAGACCCAGAGAAAGAGACCCAGTACTTC. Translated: CASSQDPEKETQYF.

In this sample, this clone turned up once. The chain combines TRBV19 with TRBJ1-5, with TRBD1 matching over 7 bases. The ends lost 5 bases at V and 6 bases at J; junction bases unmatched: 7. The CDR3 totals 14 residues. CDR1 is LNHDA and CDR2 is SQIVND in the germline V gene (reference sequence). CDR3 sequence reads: CASSADREAQPQHF. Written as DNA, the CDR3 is TGTGCCAGTAGTGCCGACAGGGAGGCTCAGCCCCAGCATTTT.

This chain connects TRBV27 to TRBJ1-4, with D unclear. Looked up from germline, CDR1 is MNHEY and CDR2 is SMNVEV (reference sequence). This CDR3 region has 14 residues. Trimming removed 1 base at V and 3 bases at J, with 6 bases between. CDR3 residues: CASSLFGPNEKLFF. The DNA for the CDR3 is TGTGCCAGCAGTTTATTCGGTCCTAATGAAAAACTGTTTTTT.

Here the CDR3 DNA reads TGTGCCAGCAGCTTAGCGGCGCCAGGCAATCAGCCCCAGCATTTT. Translated: CASSLAAPGNQPQHF. The V and J genes are TRBV7-9 and TRBJ1-5; D gene uncertain. CDR3 length: 15 amino acids. In germline, CDR1 is SEHNR, CDR2 FQNEAQ (reference sequence). The ends were cut back, 0 bases at V and 2 bases at J, with 8 bases in the middle.

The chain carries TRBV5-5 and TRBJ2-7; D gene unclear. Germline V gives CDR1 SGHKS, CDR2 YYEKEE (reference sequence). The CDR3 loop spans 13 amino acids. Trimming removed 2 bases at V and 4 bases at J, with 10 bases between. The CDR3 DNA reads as TGTGCCAGCAGCTTTGTGGTTCTATACGAGCAGTACTTC. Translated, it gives CASSFVVLYEQYF.

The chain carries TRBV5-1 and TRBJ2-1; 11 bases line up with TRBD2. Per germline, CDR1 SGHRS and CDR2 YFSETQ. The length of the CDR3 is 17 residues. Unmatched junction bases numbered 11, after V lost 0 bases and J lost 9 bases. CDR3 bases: TGCGCCAGCAGCTTGGTAACTACTAGCGGGGGTAGGAGTGAGCAGTTCTTC. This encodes CASSLVTTSGGRSEQFF.

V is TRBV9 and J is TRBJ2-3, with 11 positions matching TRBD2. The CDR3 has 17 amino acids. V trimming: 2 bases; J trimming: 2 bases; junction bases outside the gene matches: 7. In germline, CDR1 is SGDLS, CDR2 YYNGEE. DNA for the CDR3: TGTGCCAGCAGCGTGACTGGGACTAGCGGTAACACAGATACGCAGTATTTT. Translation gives CASSVTGTSGNTDTQYF.

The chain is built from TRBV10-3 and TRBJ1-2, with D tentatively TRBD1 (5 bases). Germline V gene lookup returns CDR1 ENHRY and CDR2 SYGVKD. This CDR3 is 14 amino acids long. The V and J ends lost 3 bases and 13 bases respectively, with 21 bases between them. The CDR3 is CAISDFGARYAGTF. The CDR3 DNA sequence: TGTGCCATCAGTGATTTCGGGGCCCGTTATGCCGGCACCTTC.

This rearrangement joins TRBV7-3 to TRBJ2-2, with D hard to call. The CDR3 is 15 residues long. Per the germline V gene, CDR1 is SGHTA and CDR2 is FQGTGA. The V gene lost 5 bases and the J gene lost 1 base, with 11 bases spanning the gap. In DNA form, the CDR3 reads TGTGCCAGCAGCCGGACGGGCCTGAACACCGGGGAGCTGTTTTTT. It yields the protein CASSRTGLNTGELFF.

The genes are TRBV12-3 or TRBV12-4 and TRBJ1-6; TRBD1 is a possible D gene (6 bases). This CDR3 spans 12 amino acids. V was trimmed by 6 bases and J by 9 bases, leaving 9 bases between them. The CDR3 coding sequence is TGTGCCAGCAGGCACAGGGTTTCACCCCTCCACTTT. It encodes CASRHRVSPLHF.

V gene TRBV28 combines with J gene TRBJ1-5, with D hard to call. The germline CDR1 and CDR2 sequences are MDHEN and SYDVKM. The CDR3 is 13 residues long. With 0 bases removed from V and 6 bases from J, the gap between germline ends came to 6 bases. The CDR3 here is CASSLWGGQPQHF. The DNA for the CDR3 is TGTGCCAGCAGTTTATGGGGAGGTCAGCCCCAGCATTTT.

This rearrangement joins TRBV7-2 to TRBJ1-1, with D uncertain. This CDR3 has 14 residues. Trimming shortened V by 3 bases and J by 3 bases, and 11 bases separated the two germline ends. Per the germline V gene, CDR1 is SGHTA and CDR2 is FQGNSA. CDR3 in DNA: TGTGCCAGCAGCTTGGTAACAGCGGACACTGAAGCTTTCTTT. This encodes CASSLVTADTEAFF. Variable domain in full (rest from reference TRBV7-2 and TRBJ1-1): GAGVSQSPSNKVTEKGKDVELRCDPISGHTALYWYRQSLGQGLEFLIYFQGNSAPDKSGLPSDRFSAERTGGSVSTLTIQRTQQEDSAVYLCASSLVTADTEAFFGQGTRLTVV.

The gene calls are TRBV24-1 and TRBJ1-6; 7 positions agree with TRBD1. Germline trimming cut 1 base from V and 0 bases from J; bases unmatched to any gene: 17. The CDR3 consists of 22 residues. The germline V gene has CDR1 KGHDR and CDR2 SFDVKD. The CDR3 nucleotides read TGTGCCACCAGTGATTTCCAGGAACGCAGGGGGTTGGGGAGCTCCTATAATTCACCCCTCCACTTT. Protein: CATSDFQERRGLGSSYNSPLHF.

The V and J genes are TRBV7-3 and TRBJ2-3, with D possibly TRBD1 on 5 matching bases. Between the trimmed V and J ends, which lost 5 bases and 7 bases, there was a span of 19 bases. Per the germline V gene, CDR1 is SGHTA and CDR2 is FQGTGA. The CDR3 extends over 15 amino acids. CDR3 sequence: CASSLLGDSRYTQYF. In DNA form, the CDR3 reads TGTGCCAGCAGCCTCCTCGGTGACAGTCGCTATACGCAGTATTTT.

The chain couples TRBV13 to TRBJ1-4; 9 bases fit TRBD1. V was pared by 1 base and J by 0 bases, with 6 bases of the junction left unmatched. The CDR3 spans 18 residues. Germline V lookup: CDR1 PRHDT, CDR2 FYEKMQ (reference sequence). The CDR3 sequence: CASSLAQGQGSTNEKLFF. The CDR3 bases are TGTGCCAGCAGCTTAGCCCAGGGACAGGGCTCAACTAATGAAAAACTGTTTTTT.

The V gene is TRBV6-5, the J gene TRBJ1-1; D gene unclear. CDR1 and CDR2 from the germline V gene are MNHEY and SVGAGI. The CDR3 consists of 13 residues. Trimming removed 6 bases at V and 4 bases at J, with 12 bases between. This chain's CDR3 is CASSATVGTEAFF. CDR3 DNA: TGTGCCAGCAGCGCTACGGTCGGCACTGAAGCTTTCTTT.